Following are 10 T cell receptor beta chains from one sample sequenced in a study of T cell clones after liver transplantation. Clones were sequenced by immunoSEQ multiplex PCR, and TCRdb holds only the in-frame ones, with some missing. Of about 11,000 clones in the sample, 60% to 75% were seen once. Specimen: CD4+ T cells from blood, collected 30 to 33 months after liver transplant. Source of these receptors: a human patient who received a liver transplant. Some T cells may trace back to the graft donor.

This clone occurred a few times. CDR3 amino acids: CASSSQGGADGYTF. The CDR3 DNA sequence: TGTGCCAGCAGTTCACAGGGGGGCGCGGATGGCTACACCTTC. This chain connects TRBV6-5 to TRBJ1-2, with 8 bases fitting TRBD1. CDR1 and CDR2 (germline): MNHEY, SVGAGI. The V and J ends lost 4 bases and 6 bases, in that order; junction bases with no gene match: 7. The CDR3 is 14 amino acids.

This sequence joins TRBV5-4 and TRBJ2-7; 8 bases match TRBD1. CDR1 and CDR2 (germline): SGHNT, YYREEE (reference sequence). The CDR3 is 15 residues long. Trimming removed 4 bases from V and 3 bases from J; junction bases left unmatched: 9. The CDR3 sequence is CASSHGTGGDYEQYF. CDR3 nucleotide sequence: TGTGCCAGCAGCCATGGGACAGGCGGGGACTACGAGCAGTACTTC.

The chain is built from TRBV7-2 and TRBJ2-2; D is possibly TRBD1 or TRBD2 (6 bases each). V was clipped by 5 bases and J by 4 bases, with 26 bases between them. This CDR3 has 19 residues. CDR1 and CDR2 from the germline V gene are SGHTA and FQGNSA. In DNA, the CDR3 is TGTGCCAGCAGCCCTCACTTTAAGGAGGGGGTGCGTTTCACCGGGGAGCTGTTTTTT. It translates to CASSPHFKEGVRFTGELFF.

The CDR3 is CASSFTGTSGRHEQYV. The CDR3 DNA reads TGTGCCAGCAGCTTCACCGGGACTAGCGGAAGGCACGAGCAGTACGTC. The genes are TRBV7-9 and TRBJ2-7; the match to TRBD2 covers 11 bases. The germline gives CDR1 SEHNR, CDR2 FQNEAQ (reference sequence). CDR3 length: 16 amino acids. J lost 5 bases, V lost 3 bases, and 9 bases had no gene match.

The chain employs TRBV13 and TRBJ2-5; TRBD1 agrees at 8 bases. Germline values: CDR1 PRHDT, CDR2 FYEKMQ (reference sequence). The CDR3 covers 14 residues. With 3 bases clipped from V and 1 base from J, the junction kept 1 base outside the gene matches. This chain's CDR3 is CASSLTGVQETQYF. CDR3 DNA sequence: TGTGCCAGCAGCTTGACAGGGGTCCAAGAGACCCAGTACTTC. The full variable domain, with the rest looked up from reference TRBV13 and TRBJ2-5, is AAGVIQSPRHLIKEKRETATLKCYPIPRHDTVYWYQQGPGQDPQFLISFYEKMQSDKGSIPDRFSAQQFSDYHSELNMSSLELGDSALYFCASSLTGVQETQYFGPGTRLLVL.

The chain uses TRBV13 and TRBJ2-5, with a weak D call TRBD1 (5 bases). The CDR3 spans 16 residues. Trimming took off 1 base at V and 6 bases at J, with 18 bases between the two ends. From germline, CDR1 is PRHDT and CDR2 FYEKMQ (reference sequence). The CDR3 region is CASSLVSLGQGKTQYF. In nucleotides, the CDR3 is TGTGCCAGCAGCTTAGTATCTCTTGGGCAGGGAAAGACCCAGTACTTC.

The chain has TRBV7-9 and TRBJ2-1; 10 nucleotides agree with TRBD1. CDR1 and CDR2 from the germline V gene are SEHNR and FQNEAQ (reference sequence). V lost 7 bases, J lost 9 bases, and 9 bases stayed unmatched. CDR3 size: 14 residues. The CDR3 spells CASTYRDRGFEQFF. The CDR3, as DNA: TGTGCCAGCACCTACCGGGACAGGGGCTTTGAGCAGTTCTTC.

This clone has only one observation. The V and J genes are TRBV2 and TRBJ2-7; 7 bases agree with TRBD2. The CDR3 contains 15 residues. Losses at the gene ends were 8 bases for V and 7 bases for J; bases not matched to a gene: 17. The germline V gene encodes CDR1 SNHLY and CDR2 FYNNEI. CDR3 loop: CASGPLSSGLGEQYF. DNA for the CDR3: TGTGCCAGCGGCCCACTAAGTAGCGGGTTGGGGGAGCAGTACTTC.

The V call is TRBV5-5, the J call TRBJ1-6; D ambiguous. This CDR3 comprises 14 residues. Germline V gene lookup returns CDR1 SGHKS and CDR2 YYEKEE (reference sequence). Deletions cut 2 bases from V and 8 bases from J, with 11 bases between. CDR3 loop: CASSLGGGDSPLHF. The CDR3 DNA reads TGTGCCAGCAGCTTAGGAGGAGGAGATTCACCCCTCCACTTT. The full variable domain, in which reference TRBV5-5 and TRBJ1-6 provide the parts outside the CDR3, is DAGVTQSPTHLIKTRGQQVTLRCSPISGHKSVSWYQQVLGQGPQFIFQYYEKEERGRGNFPDRFSARQFPNYSSELNVNALLLGDSALYLCASSLGGGDSPLHFGNGTRLTVT.

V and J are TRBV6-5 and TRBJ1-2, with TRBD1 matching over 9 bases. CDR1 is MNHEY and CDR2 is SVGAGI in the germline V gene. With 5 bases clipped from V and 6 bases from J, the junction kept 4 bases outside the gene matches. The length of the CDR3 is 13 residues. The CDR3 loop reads CASSTGGGDGYTF. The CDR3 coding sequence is TGTGCCAGCAGTACAGGGGGCGGGGATGGCTACACCTTC.